The entry that follows covers one TCR beta chain sequence. The antigen remains unidentified. V lost 6 bases and J 6 bases, leaving 12 bases between the germline ends. CDR3 length: 12 amino acids. CDR1 and CDR2 from the germline V gene are LGHNT and FRNRAP. 60 Vbeta and 13 Jbeta primers were used in PCR. Profiling relied on immunoSEQ multiplex PCR, and the TCRdb table lists in-frame clones only, not all of them. The sample holds 100,000 to 130,000 clones; approximately 80% are singletons and the top ten take 4.2%. This sample stems from a study of cytomegalovirus exposure and HLA in healthy donors. Study-level background: Earlier results showed 90 million to 130 million unique TCR beta sequences derived from 150 million to 200 million T cells.

Study-wide results and caveats: Links to common viral pathogens appeared, in a later analysis, for several of the most significant clusters. In a later analysis, TCR association rates varied by HLA locus: DRB1 most, HLA-C fewest.

The source material was PBMCs. This receptor was obtained from a male donor in good health and CMV-seronegative. V usage is TRBV12-5 and J usage is TRBJ2-7; D may be TRBD2 (6 bases). The CDR3 loop reads CASGSSGREQYF. The CDR3 nucleotides read TGTGCTAGTGGCTCGAGCGGGCGCGAGCAGTACTTC. The full variable domain, its missing parts supplied by reference TRBV12-5 and TRBJ2-7, is DARVTQTPRHKVTEMGQEVTMRCQPILGHNTVFWYRQTMMQGLELLAYFRNRAPLDDSGMPKDRFSAEMPDATLATLKIQPSEPRDSAVYFCASGSSGREQYFGPGTRLTVT.